The present TCR beta chain was sequenced within a study of molecular identifiers for immune sequencing clone quantification. CD8+CD4-CCR7+CD45RA+ cells were sorted as naive CD8 T cells. At least ten counts were recorded for this clonotype. MiXCR, applied by TCRdb to the PCR reads, yields one record per CDR3 protein. The repertoire holds over 550,000 distinct CDR3 sequences, with 25% as singletons. The CDR3 is 13 residues long. CDR1 is MNHEY and CDR2 is SVGEGT in the germline V gene. V lost 7 bases and J lost 4, with 13 bases in between. The V and J genes are TRBV6-2 or TRBV6-3 and TRBJ1-1; D gene ambiguous. Material for sequencing was naive CD8+ T cells from blood, with Jurkat cell RNA spiked in. As to subset: FACS-sorted CD8+CD4-CCR7+CD45RA+ naive T cells. The clonotype originates from a human donor in good health. Some libraries in this study had Jurkat cell RNA spiked in. CDR3 region: CASIGVAGTEAFF. The CDR3 DNA reads as TGTGCCAGCATCGGAGTGGCGGGCACTGAAGCTTTCTTT.